A selection of T cell receptor beta chains follows, all from one sample in a study of CD8+CD57+ T cells in acquired aplastic anemia. TCRdb independently ran MiXCR on the reads; one entry per CDR3 protein. The data contain approximately 170,000 distinct CDR3 sequences, roughly half of them singletons. Sequences were obtained from sorted CD4+, CD8+, or CD8+CD57+ T cells (not recorded which) from PBMCs. These receptors were collected from a human donor in good health, serving as a control. Each CDR3 is given with its conserved first and last residue.

>TRBJ2-3|TRBV10-2
CASIRGQVGSDTQYF
>TRBJ1-2|TRBV2
CASSGTGNYGYTF
>TRBJ1-2|TRBV16
CASSQLDGRGVYGYTF
>TRBJ1-3|TRBV28
CASSTATGNTIYF
>TRBJ2-2|TRBV20-1
CSARNREELSF
>TRBJ2-6|TRBV24-1
CATSTEEDSGANVLTF
>TRBJ2-5|TRBV5-4
CASRSGGGETQYF
>TRBJ2-7|TRBV7-8
CASSVTAGEQYF
>TRBJ1-1|TRBV20-1
CSASSLRSGGRDTEAFF
>TRBJ1-5|TRBV11-2
CASSLDAGRNQPQHF
>TRBJ1-6|TRBV19
CASSATGGAGLATGVNSPLHF
>TRBJ1-3|TRBV7-3
CASGLRAGYLENTIYF
>TRBJ1-1|TRBV19
CASRTQDITEAFF
>TRBJ1-5|TRBV20-1
CSASRDINQPQHF
>TRBJ1-2|TRBV19
CASSMVDSPYGYTF
>TRBJ2-7|TRBV19
CASQARSYEQYF
>TRBJ2-7|TRBV7-2
CASSLVRGGDEQYF
>TRBJ2-3|TRBV6-2/TRBV6-3
CASSRPETGTDTQYF